The clone carrying this T cell receptor (beta chain) is labeled medium-sized. Its target is unknown. Time point in this sample: sample taken at primary tumor resection. The input material, whole RNA from tumor, nontumor lung or frozen PBMC, was sequenced unsorted. Donation came from roughly 72 patients with untreated early-stage non-small cell lung cancer. The study tagged each TCR cDNA molecule with a unique molecular identifier. Via MiXCR, TCRdb re-called the 5' RACE reads, giving one row per CDR3 protein. The repertoire holds approximately 12,000 distinct CDR3 sequences, 14% seen once, with around 2.4% in the top ten. There are 14 residues in the CDR3. The ends lost 5 bases at V and 4 bases at J; junction bases unmatched: 8. The germline V gene encodes CDR1 DFQATT and CDR2 SNEGSKA (reference sequence). This entry comes from a study of spatial heterogeneity in lung cancer. General study results and limits: Ubiquitous expanded tumor TCRs were seen in blood more at resection than at follow-up.

This material consisted of PBMCs, taken at surgery. V is TRBV20-1 and J is TRBJ2-3, with 8 bases aligning to TRBD2. The sequence was collected from a female donor with early-stage non-small cell lung cancer. DNA for the CDR3: TGCAGTGCTGCGACTAGCGTTTCGCCAGATACGCAGTATTTT. It encodes CSAATSVSPDTQYF.